Following are 24 T cell receptor beta chains from one sample sequenced in a study of neurological immune-mediated disorders. The time point: technical triplicate 2. Using its own MiXCR run on the 5' RACE reads, TCRdb lists one record per CDR3 protein. This sample has 30,000 or so distinct CDR3 sequences, with about 14% found just once. The sequencing input was CD4+ T cells from blood. Receptor source: a female donor with HTLV-1-associated myelopathy (HAM/TSP).

This clonotype was picked up many times. The gene calls are TRBV15 and TRBJ1-3; a possible D gene is TRBD1 (5 bases). In germline, CDR1 is LNHNV, CDR2 YYDKDF (reference sequence). The CDR3 loop spans 15 amino acids. The V end was cut by 0 bases, the J end by 2 bases, with 8 bases between. The DNA of the CDR3 is TGTGCCACCAGCAGAGACCGGGGGACTGGAAACACCATATATTTT. Amino acids: CATSRDRGTGNTIYF.

This clonotype was seen many times. The genes are TRBV12-3 or TRBV12-4 and TRBJ2-3; 8 bases fit TRBD2. V lost 8 bases, J lost 5 bases, and 6 bases stayed unmatched. The length of the CDR3 is 13 residues. The CDR3 loop is CASAASGLDTQYF. CDR3 nucleotide sequence: TGTGCCAGCGCGGCTAGCGGGTTAGATACGCAGTATTTT.

This clonotype was counted many times. This chain connects TRBV20-1 to TRBJ1-5; TRBD1 aligns across 9 bases. The CDR3 contains 14 residues. Germline values: CDR1 DFQATT, CDR2 SNEGSKA (reference sequence). Trimming took 6 bases from V and 6 from J; bases not matched to a gene: 9. DNA for the CDR3: TGCAGTGCAAAAGAGGACAGGGGAGCTCAGCCCCAGCATTTT. As protein: CSAKEDRGAQPQHF.

This clonotype was detected ten times or more. In DNA, the CDR3 is TGCAGTGCTAGTAAGGACCCCCTTGAAGCTTTCTTT. It yields the protein CSASKDPLEAFF. V usage is TRBV20-1 and J usage is TRBJ1-1; D uncertain. CDR3 length: 12 amino acids. Trimming cost V 3 bases and J 7 bases, with 12 bases left between them. Germline loops: CDR1 DFQATT, CDR2 SNEGSKA (reference sequence).

In its sample, this clonotype was seen many times. The chain employs TRBV7-9 and TRBJ2-7, with 7 bases matching TRBD2. The V and J ends lost 5 bases and 4 bases, in that order; junction bases with no gene match: 11. This CDR3 spans 15 amino acids. CDR1 and CDR2 (germline): SEHNR, FQNEAQ (reference sequence). The CDR3 coding sequence is TGTGCCAGCAGCCCATCTATGCGGGGGAGTTACGAGCAGTACTTC. Translated: CASSPSMRGSYEQYF.

This clonotype was detected many times. V and J are TRBV7-9 and TRBJ2-7; TRBD1 or TRBD2 may be the D gene (5 bases each). The CDR3 contains 15 residues. CDR1 and CDR2 from the germline V gene are SEHNR and FQNEAQ (reference sequence). Trimming left V 4 bases short and J 4 bases short, with 17 bases between. CDR3 in amino acids: CASSSVRDQFYEQYF. CDR3 nucleotide sequence: TGTGCCAGCAGCTCCGTCCGGGACCAGTTTTACGAGCAGTACTTC.

The CDR3 DNA follows: TGTGCCAGCAGTCCCCGGGGTTTCAATCAGCCCCAGCATTTT. Translating gives CASSPRGFNQPQHF. This chain links TRBV6-5 with TRBJ1-5; no reliable D call. From germline, CDR1 is MNHEY and CDR2 SVGAGI. This CDR3 is 14 amino acids long. V lost 5 bases, J lost 3 bases, and 11 bases lay in between.

This clonotype showed up many times. CDR3 sequence: CAIREQGANGYTF. The CDR3 region has the DNA TGTGCCATCAGGGAACAGGGGGCAAACGGCTACACCTTC. This chain connects TRBV10-3 to TRBJ1-2; TRBD1 matches at 9 bases. After removal of 6 bases from V and 8 bases from J, the junction contained 7 bases not matched to a gene. Looked up from germline, CDR1 is ENHRY and CDR2 is SYGVKD. This CDR3 contains 13 residues.

The gene calls are TRBV7-2 and TRBJ2-3; 8 nucleotides align to TRBD2. CDR3 length equals 14 residues. The germline V gene has CDR1 SGHTA and CDR2 FQGNSA. Trimming at V came to 5 bases and at J to 6 bases, leaving 7 bases not matched to a gene. The CDR3 DNA reads as TGTGCCAGCAGCCCCGCGGGGGGTCAGGATACGCAGTATTTT. Its translation: CASSPAGGQDTQYF. Supplemented by reference TRBV7-2 and TRBJ2-3, the full variable domain reads GAGVSQSPSNKVTEKGKDVELRCDPISGHTALYWYRQSLGQGLEFLIYFQGNSAPDKSGLPSDRFSAERTGGSVSTLTIQRTQQEDSAVYLCASSPAGGQDTQYFGPGTRLTVL.

This clonotype is medium-sized in the sample. V is TRBV29-1 and J is TRBJ2-6; D gene uncertain. The length of the CDR3 is 15 residues. Germline values: CDR1 SQVTM, CDR2 ANQGSEA. V was pared by 1 base and J by 0 bases, with 7 bases between. The CDR3 reads CSVEGSDSGANVLTF. For the CDR3, the DNA is TGCAGCGTTGAAGGATCGGACTCTGGGGCCAACGTCCTGACTTTC.

This clonotype appeared many times. The chain employs TRBV24-1 and TRBJ2-1; 10 bases align to TRBD2. The CDR3 is 13 residues long. Germline values: CDR1 KGHDR, CDR2 SFDVKD. Germline trimming cut 8 bases from V and 10 bases from J; bases unmatched to any gene: 7. CDR3: CATTTSGLSEQFF. The CDR3, as DNA: TGTGCCACCACGACTAGCGGGTTATCCGAGCAGTTCTTC.

This clonotype was counted at least ten times. This chain connects TRBV20-1 to TRBJ2-1, with 8 nucleotides matching TRBD2. The V segment lost 5 bases and the J segment 8 bases; nucleotides outside the gene matches: 8. This CDR3 has 13 amino acids. Per the germline V gene, CDR1 is DFQATT and CDR2 is SNEGSKA (reference sequence). CDR3 protein: CSALGTSVDEQFF. For the CDR3, the DNA is TGCAGTGCTCTCGGGACTAGTGTAGATGAGCAGTTCTTC.

This clonotype was observed at least ten times. The V and J genes are TRBV7-9 and TRBJ1-6; 8 nucleotides match TRBD1. V shed 6 bases, J shed 7 bases, and the junction held 5 bases outside the gene matches. The CDR3 totals 14 residues. The germline gives CDR1 SEHNR, CDR2 FQNEAQ (reference sequence). The CDR3 DNA reads TGTGCCAGCAGGACGACAGGGGAGAATTCACCCCTCCACTTT. As protein: CASRTTGENSPLHF. Based on the CDR3 plus reference TRBV7-9 and TRBJ1-6, the full variable domain is DTGVSQNPRHKITKRGQNVTFRCDPISEHNRLYWYRQTLGQGPEFLTYFQNEAQLEKSRLLSDRFSAERPKGSFSTLEIQRTEQGDSAMYLCASRTTGENSPLHFGNGTRLTVT.

The table lists this clonotype with many counts. For the CDR3, the DNA is TGTGCCAGCAGCTTGAGGCCGGGGACAGGCGGCTATGGCTACACCTTC. Protein: CASSLRPGTGGYGYTF. The genes are TRBV5-5 and TRBJ1-2, with 8 bases identical to TRBD1. CDR3 length: 16 residues. With V trimmed by 1 base and J by 4 bases, 9 bases remained unmatched. Germline V gene sequence: CDR1 SGHKS, CDR2 YYEKEE (reference sequence).

This clonotype came up many times. The V call is TRBV24-1, the J call TRBJ2-3; 10 positions agree with TRBD2. After removal of 3 bases from V and 8 bases from J, the junction contained 10 bases not matched to a gene. The V gene's germline CDR1 is KGHDR and CDR2 SFDVKD. This CDR3 spans 16 amino acids. The CDR3 bases are TGTGCCACCAGTGATCAGCGGGAGGGCCATCAGGCTACGCAGTATTTT. It specifies CATSDQREGHQATQYF.

The chain uses TRBV5-1 and TRBJ2-5; TRBD1 agrees at 8 bases. V dropped 0 bases and J dropped 5; count of bases not matched to a gene: 6. CDR3 length: 15 amino acids. Germline lookup yields CDR1 SGHRS and CDR2 YFSETQ. CDR3: CASSLGGQGGETQYF. CDR3 sequence (DNA): TGCGCCAGCAGCTTGGGAGGACAGGGCGGGGAGACCCAGTACTTC.

This clonotype has ten or more counts. The chain links TRBV20-1 to TRBJ2-3, with 10 bases that match TRBD2. The CDR3 totals 16 residues. J lost 4 bases, V lost 0 bases, and 7 bases had no gene match. The germline CDR1 and CDR2 sequences are DFQATT and SNEGSKA (reference sequence). CDR3: CSAREPGLASSDTQYF. CDR3 in DNA: TGCAGTGCTAGAGAACCGGGACTAGCGTCCTCAGATACGCAGTATTTT.

This clonotype has a count of ten or more. The chain links TRBV20-1 to TRBJ2-7, with 9 nucleotides matching TRBD1. The V and J ends lost 0 bases and 0 bases, in that order; junction bases with no gene match: 9. Germline CDR1 reads DFQATT; CDR2 reads SNEGSKA (reference sequence). The CDR3 runs to 17 residues. CDR3 loop: CSARDPFGTGSSYEQYF. The CDR3 nucleotides read TGCAGTGCTAGAGATCCGTTCGGGACAGGGAGCTCCTACGAGCAGTACTTC.

The sample holds many counts of this clonotype. The chain recombines TRBV5-1 with TRBJ1-5; TRBD1 agrees at 9 bases. There are 15 residues in the CDR3. V gave up 4 bases and J gave up 3 bases; unmatched junction bases: 5. Germline assignment: CDR1 SGHRS and CDR2 YFSETQ. The CDR3 DNA reads TGCGCCAGCAGCCCACAGGGGGCTCCCAATCAGCCCCAGCATTTT. Amino acids: CASSPQGAPNQPQHF.

This clonotype was observed many times. This rearrangement joins TRBV6-2 or TRBV6-3 to TRBJ2-5, with TRBD2 identical over 15 bases. This CDR3 is built from 19 residues. The trim removed 5 bases at V and 3 bases at J, leaving 13 bases unmatched. Germline V gene sequence: CDR1 MNHEY, CDR2 SVGEGT. The CDR3 DNA reads TGTGCCAGCAGTCGGCGACGGACTAGCGGGGGGGCCTTTGAAGAGACCCAGTACTTC. It yields the protein CASSRRRTSGGAFEETQYF.

This clonotype showed up just a few times. This chain connects TRBV20-1 to TRBJ2-5, with D perhaps TRBD2 (7 bases). Trimming left V 3 bases short and J 5 bases short, with 13 bases between. The CDR3 totals 13 residues. Germline V gene lookup returns CDR1 DFQATT and CDR2 SNEGSKA (reference sequence). DNA of the CDR3: TGCAGTGCTAGTTGGGGGGGGCAGGAGACCCAGTACTTC. Translation gives CSASWGGQETQYF.

There are many counts of this clonotype. This chain links TRBV20-1 with TRBJ2-5, with D unclear. The V and J ends lost 6 bases and 2 bases respectively, with 4 bases between them. Germline V gene sequence: CDR1 DFQATT, CDR2 SNEGSKA (reference sequence). CDR3 length: 10 residues. CDR3 sequence (DNA): TGCAGTGCCCAACAAGAGACCCAGTACTTC. Amino acids: CSAQQETQYF.

CDR3 DNA: TGTGCCAGCGGGGGGGGGACCCCCTACGAGCAGTACTTC. It encodes CASGGGTPYEQYF. This chain connects TRBV28 to TRBJ2-7, with 7 positions matching TRBD2. The trim removed 8 bases at V and 2 bases at J, leaving 6 bases unmatched. The CDR3 is 13 amino acids. Germline lookup yields CDR1 MDHEN and CDR2 SYDVKM. The whole variable domain, filled in from reference TRBV28 and TRBJ2-7, reads DVKVTQSSRYLVKRTGEKVFLECVQDMDHENMFWYRQDPGLGLRLIYFSYDVKMKEKGDIPEGYSVSREKKERFSLILESASTNQTSMYLCASGGGTPYEQYFGPGTRLTVT.

This clonotype occurred many times. V is TRBV5-1 and J is TRBJ1-4, with 11 bases aligning to TRBD1. There are 19 residues in the CDR3. Germline-derived CDR1 and CDR2 are SGHRS and YFSETQ. J was trimmed by 6 bases and V by 2 bases; bases with no gene match: 15. The DNA for the CDR3 is TGCGCCAGCAGCTTAGCTGTCGCCGGGACAGGGGGGAGTGATGAAAAACTGTTTTTT. It encodes CASSLAVAGTGGSDEKLFF.